Listed here are 18 T cell receptor beta chains from one sample, sequenced in a study of regulatory T cells in long-lasting Graves disease (dated by TCRdb to the early 2020s). This specimen's time point label, interpreted: newly diagnosed GD, antithyroid drugs for less than 3 months. For both TCR sequencing and RNA sequencing, RNA was extracted from PBMCs in TRIzol. The library was produced with multiplex PCR. The listed sequencing device is Illumina HiSeq 4000. To build TCR beta libraries, CDR3 regions were amplified by Arm-PCR using iRepertoire HTBI primers. Using fastp trimming at Q25 and MiXCR clonotype assembly, TCRdb reanalyzed the public sequencing data and kept in-frame beta chains. Under each unique CDR3 protein, matching rows form one entry showing the most common genes and DNA. In all, the sample holds roughly 420,000 distinct CDR3 sequences, and around 15% of those were seen once. The top ten clonotypes cover roughly 23% of the sample.

This sample also belongs to another study, concerning T cells in Graves' hyperthyroidism and ophthalmopathy.

The starting material was peripheral blood mononuclear cells (PBMCs), obtained at new diagnosis, from a patient treated with antithyroid drugs. The receptor set was obtained from a woman aged 18-29 years with Graves disease. Donor details come from another sample of the same person, matched by shared clones.

The chain joins TRBV7-9 to TRBJ2-2, with TRBD2 matching over 7 bases. This CDR3 spans 16 amino acids. Germline loops: CDR1 SEHNR, CDR2 FQNEAQ (reference sequence). J was trimmed by 3 bases and V by 5 bases; bases with no gene match: 9. The CDR3 nucleotides read TGTGCCAGCAGCGGAGCCGTGGGAGGGGACACCGGGGAGCTGTTTTTT. Protein product: CASSGAVGGDTGELFF.

As to this clonotype: A much bigger clone sits one base away, suggesting this may be a read error. The rearrangement uses TRBV28 and TRBJ2-5; the match to TRBD1 covers 9 bases. Looked up from germline, CDR1 is MDHEN and CDR2 is SYDVKM. There are 14 residues in the CDR3. CDR3 region: CVSSPRTGDQTQYF. CDR3 nucleotide sequence: TGTGTCAGCAGTCCCCGGACAGGGGATCAGACCCAGTACTTC. Full variable domain (rest looked up from reference TRBV28 and TRBJ2-5): DVKVTQSSRYLVKRTGEKVFLECVQDMDHENMFWYRQDPGLGLRLIYFSYDVKMKEKGDIPEGYSVSREKKERFSLILESASTNQTSMYLCVSSPRTGDQTQYFGPGTRLLVL.

This clonotype was picked up one time. V is TRBV4-3 and J is TRBJ2-3, with 8 bases fitting TRBD2. Germline-derived CDR1 and CDR2 are LGHNA and YSLEER. This CDR3 has 15 residues. J lost 3 bases, V lost 4 bases, and 6 bases had no gene match. The CDR3 protein is CASSRRGGGTDTQYF. CDR3 DNA sequence: TGCGCCAGCAGCCGACGGGGGGGAGGGACAGATACGCAGTATTTT.

The V gene is TRBV7-2, the J gene TRBJ2-3; no definite D call. Germline values: CDR1 SGHTA, CDR2 FQGNSA. The CDR3 runs 14 residues. Between the trimmed V and J ends, which lost 2 bases and 4 bases, there was a span of 10 bases. Here the CDR3 DNA reads TGTGCCAGCAGCTTACTCCCAGACCCAGATACGCAGTATTTT. Protein sequence: CASSLLPDPDTQYF.

The V gene is TRBV12-5, the J gene TRBJ1-2; D is unresolved. There are 12 residues in the CDR3. Germline V lookup: CDR1 LGHNT, CDR2 FRNRAP. Trimming left V 4 bases short and J 4 bases short, with 7 bases between. CDR3 amino acids: CASGSGAYGYTF. CDR3 DNA sequence: TGTGCTAGTGGTTCGGGTGCCTATGGCTACACCTTC.

This clonotype was counted many times. This chain joins TRBV6-1 and TRBJ1-5; D gene unclear. The CDR3 loop spans 15 amino acids. Germline lookup yields CDR1 MNHNS and CDR2 SASEGT. The V and J ends lost 6 bases and 0 bases respectively, with 12 bases between them. The CDR3, as DNA: TGTGCCAGCAGAACCGGGTTTTATAGCAATCAGCCCCAGCATTTT. Protein: CASRTGFYSNQPQHF.

This clonotype was detected many times. The V gene is TRBV6-2 or TRBV6-3, the J gene TRBJ2-5; a weak D match, TRBD1 (6 bases). The germline V and J ends were trimmed by 2 bases and 5 bases, with 15 bases remaining between them. The CDR3 has 15 amino acids. Germline values: CDR1 MNHEY, CDR2 SVGEGT. The CDR3 spells CASSYLLQGKETQYF. The CDR3 nucleotides read TGTGCCAGCAGTTACCTTCTTCAGGGGAAGGAGACCCAGTACTTC.

The chain carries TRBV6-2 or TRBV6-3 and TRBJ2-7; no reliable D call. Germline V gene sequence: CDR1 MNHEY, CDR2 SVGEGT. V was trimmed by 2 bases and J by 2 bases, leaving 10 bases between them. The CDR3 runs to 14 residues. The CDR3 loop reads CASSYPQVTYEQYF. The CDR3 DNA follows: TGTGCCAGCAGTTACCCTCAGGTTACCTACGAGCAGTACTTC.

The CDR3 region is CASSRSGGSRGVDTQYF. CDR3 DNA sequence: TGTGCCAGCAGTCGTAGTGGGGGCTCTAGAGGAGTGGATACGCAGTATTTT. V gene TRBV25-1 combines with J gene TRBJ2-3, with TRBD1 as a possible D gene (6 bases). The CDR3 covers 17 residues. Trimming shortened V by 5 bases and J by 6 bases, and 24 bases separated the two germline ends. Germline V lookup: CDR1 MGHDK, CDR2 SYGVNS.

The chain combines TRBV24-1 with TRBJ2-2; 9 bases line up with TRBD2. Germline CDR1 is KGHDR and CDR2 is SFDVKD. This CDR3 is built from 15 residues. The junction had 3 bases not matched to a gene; V was cut back by 4 bases and J by 4 bases. The CDR3 protein is CATSDLAGLTGELFF. DNA for the CDR3: TGTGCCACCAGTGACCTAGCGGGACTCACCGGGGAGCTGTTTTTT.

The V and J genes are TRBV11-2 and TRBJ2-3, with D tentatively TRBD2 (7 bases). V shed 1 base and J shed 1 base, with 12 bases lying between them. CDR3 length equals 16 residues. In germline, CDR1 is SGHAT, CDR2 FQNNGV. The CDR3 nucleotides are TGTGCCAGCAGCTTAGGCCGGGGGGCGGGCACAGATACGCAGTATTTT. The encoded protein is CASSLGRGAGTDTQYF.

A remark on this clonotype: Since a far larger clone is one base different, this is likely a read error. The genes are TRBV6-2 or TRBV6-3 and TRBJ2-3; 10 nucleotides line up with TRBD1. Near its end, the DNA agrees better with TRBJ2-1, so the J call may be wrong. The CDR3 has 14 amino acids. From germline, CDR1 is MNHEY and CDR2 SVGEGT. The CDR3 here is CASSSGTGAYEQFF. The CDR3 DNA reads TGTGCCAGCAGTTCCGGGACAGGGGCCTACGAGCAGTTCTTC.

This clonotype was counted a single time. This chain joins TRBV19 and TRBJ2-2, with 12 bases identical to TRBD2. CDR1 and CDR2 from the germline V gene are LNHDA and SQIVND (reference sequence). The CDR3 is 18 amino acids. Trimming took 4 bases from V and 3 from J; bases not matched to a gene: 9. The CDR3 sequence is CASSKETSGSFYTGELFF. The CDR3 DNA reads TGTGCCAGTAGTAAAGAGACTAGCGGGAGCTTCTACACCGGGGAGCTGTTTTTT.

This clonotype was observed a handful of times. The CDR3, as DNA: TGTGCCAGCAGCTTAAGGCGGGAGAAATACGAGCAGTACTTC. Residues: CASSLRREKYEQYF. The gene calls are TRBV7-2 and TRBJ2-7, with 7 bases identical to TRBD2. The CDR3 has 14 residues. The V gene's germline CDR1 is SGHTA and CDR2 FQGNSA. V lost 2 bases to trimming and J lost 4 bases; unmatched junction nucleotides: 5. Combining the CDR3 with reference TRBV7-2 and TRBJ2-7 gives the whole variable domain GAGVSQSPSNKVTEKGKDVELRCDPISGHTALYWYRQSLGQGLEFLIYFQGNSAPDKSGLPSDRFSAERTGGSVSTLTIQRTQQEDSAVYLCASSLRREKYEQYFGPGTRLTVT.

This clonotype has a handful of counts. The CDR3 DNA reads as TGTGCCAGCAGCCTCGACTCCTTCGGGACCCAGTACTTC. Translating it yields CASSLDSFGTQYF. This rearrangement joins TRBV7-9 to TRBJ2-5; D is undetermined. Deletions cut 5 bases from V and 7 bases from J, with 14 bases between. Germline assignment: CDR1 SEHNR and CDR2 FQNEAQ (reference sequence). The CDR3 totals 13 residues. Full variable domain (outside the CDR3, taken from reference TRBV7-9 and TRBJ2-5): DTGVSQNPRHKITKRGQNVTFRCDPISEHNRLYWYRQTLGQGPEFLTYFQNEAQLEKSRLLSDRFSAERPKGSFSTLEIQRTEQGDSAMYLCASSLDSFGTQYFGPGTRLLVL.

In this sample, this clonotype turned up many times. The chain uses TRBV28 and TRBJ2-7, with TRBD1 matching 11 bases. The V gene end was trimmed by 6 bases and the J gene end by 5 bases; junction bases not matched to a gene: 12. Germline CDR1 is MDHEN and CDR2 is SYDVKM. The CDR3 is 16 amino acids. CDR3 sequence: CASSRGQGVSYDEQYF. CDR3 bases: TGTGCCAGCAGCAGGGGACAGGGGGTGTCTTACGACGAGCAGTACTTC.

This chain connects TRBV5-6 to TRBJ1-1, with a possible D match to TRBD1 (5 bases). This CDR3 comprises 14 residues. The ends were cut back, 4 bases at V and 3 bases at J, with 13 bases in the middle. Germline assignment: CDR1 SGHDT and CDR2 YYEEEE. DNA of the CDR3: TGTGCCAGCAGCCGGGACCTTTCTTACACTGAAGCTTTCTTT. Translation gives CASSRDLSYTEAFF.

The chain is built from TRBV29-1 and TRBJ2-2; 7 bases align to TRBD2. Germline assignment: CDR1 SQVTM and CDR2 ANQGSEA. Trimming at V came to 2 bases and at J to 2 bases, leaving 5 bases not matched to a gene. The CDR3 runs to 15 residues. CDR3 sequence (DNA): TGCAGCGTTGAATACGGGACTACAAACACCGGGGAGCTGTTTTTT. Translating gives CSVEYGTTNTGELFF.